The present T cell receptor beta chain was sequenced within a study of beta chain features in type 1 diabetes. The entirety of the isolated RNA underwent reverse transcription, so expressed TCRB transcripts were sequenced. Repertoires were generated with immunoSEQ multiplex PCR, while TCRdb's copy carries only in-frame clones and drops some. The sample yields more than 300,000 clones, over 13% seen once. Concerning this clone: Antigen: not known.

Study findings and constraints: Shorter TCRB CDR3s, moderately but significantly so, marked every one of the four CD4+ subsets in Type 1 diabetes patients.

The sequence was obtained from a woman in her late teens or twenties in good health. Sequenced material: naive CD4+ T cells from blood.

The CDR3 DNA reads as TGTGCCTGGAGTGCTGCGGTGTTGGCTGAGCAGTTCTTC. Its translation is CAWSAAVLAEQFF. This chain connects TRBV30 to TRBJ2-1, with D hard to call. With 1 base removed from V and 9 bases from J, the gap between germline ends came to 13 bases. This CDR3 is 13 amino acids long. Germline V gene data show CDR1 as GTSNPN and CDR2 as SVGIG (reference sequence).